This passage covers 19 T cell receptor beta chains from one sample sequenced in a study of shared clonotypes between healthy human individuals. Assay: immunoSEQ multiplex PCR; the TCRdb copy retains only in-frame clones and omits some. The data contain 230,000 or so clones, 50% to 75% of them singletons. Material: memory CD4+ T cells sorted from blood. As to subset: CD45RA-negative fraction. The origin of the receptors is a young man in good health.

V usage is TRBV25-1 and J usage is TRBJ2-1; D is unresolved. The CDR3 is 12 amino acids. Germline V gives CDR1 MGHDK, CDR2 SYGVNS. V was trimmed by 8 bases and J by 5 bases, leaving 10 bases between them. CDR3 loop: CASADAHNEQFF. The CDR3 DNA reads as TGTGCCAGCGCCGACGCCCACAATGAGCAGTTCTTC. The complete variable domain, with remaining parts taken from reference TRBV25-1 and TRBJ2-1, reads EADIYQTPRYLVIGTGKKITLECSQTMGHDKMYWYQQDPGMELHLIHYSYGVNSTEKGDLSSESTVSRIRTEHFPLTLESARPSHTSQYLCASADAHNEQFFGPGTRLTVL.

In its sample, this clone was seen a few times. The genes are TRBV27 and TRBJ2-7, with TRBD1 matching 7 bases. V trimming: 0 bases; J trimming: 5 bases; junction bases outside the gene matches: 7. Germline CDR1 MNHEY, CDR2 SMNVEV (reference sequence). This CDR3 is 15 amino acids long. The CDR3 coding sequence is TGTGCCAGCAGTTTATCGACAGGGACCTACCACGAGCAGTACTTC. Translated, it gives CASSLSTGTYHEQYF.

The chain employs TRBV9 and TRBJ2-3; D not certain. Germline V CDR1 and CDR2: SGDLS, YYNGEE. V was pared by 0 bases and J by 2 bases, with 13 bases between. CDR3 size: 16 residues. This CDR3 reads CASSVGGRLATDTQYF. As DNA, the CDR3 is TGTGCCAGCAGCGTAGGTGGAAGACTTGCCACAGATACGCAGTATTTT.

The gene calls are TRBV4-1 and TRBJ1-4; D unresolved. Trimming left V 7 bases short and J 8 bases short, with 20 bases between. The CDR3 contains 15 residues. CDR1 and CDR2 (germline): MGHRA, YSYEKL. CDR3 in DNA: TGCGCCAGCACCCCAACCCGGACGCCGGGAGAAAAACTGTTTTTT. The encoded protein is CASTPTRTPGEKLFF.

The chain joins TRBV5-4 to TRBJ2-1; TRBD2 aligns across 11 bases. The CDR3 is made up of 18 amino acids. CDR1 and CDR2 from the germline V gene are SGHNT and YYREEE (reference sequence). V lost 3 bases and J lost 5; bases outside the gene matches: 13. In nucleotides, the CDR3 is TGTGCCAGCAGCTCCAGGGCTAGCGGGAGGAGGCAAGACAATGAGCAGTTCTTC. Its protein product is CASSSRASGRRQDNEQFF.

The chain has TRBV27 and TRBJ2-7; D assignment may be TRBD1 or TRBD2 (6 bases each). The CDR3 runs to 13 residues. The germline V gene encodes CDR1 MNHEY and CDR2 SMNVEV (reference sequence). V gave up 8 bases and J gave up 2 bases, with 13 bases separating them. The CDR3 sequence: CASCSRGAYEQYF. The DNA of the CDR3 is TGTGCCAGCTGTAGTAGGGGGGCCTACGAGCAGTACTTC.

The CDR3 loop reads CASSISHGQNYGYTF. CDR3 coding DNA: TGTGCCAGTAGTATCTCTCATGGACAGAACTATGGCTACACCTTC. This sequence joins TRBV19 and TRBJ1-2; perhaps TRBD1 as D (6 bases). The CDR3 sequence is 15 residues long. V was pared by 3 bases and J by 2 bases, with 13 bases between. Germline CDR1 reads LNHDA; CDR2 reads SQIVND (reference sequence).

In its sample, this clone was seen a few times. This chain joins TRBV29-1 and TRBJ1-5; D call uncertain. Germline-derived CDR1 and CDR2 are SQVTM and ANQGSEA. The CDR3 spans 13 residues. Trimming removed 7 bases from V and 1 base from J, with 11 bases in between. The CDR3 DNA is TGCAGCGCCTGCAACCGGAGCAATCAGCCCCAGCATTTT. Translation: CSACNRSNQPQHF.

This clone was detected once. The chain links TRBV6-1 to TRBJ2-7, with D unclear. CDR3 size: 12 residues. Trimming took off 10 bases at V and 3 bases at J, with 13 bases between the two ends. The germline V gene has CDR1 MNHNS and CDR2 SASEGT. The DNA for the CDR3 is TGTGCCACCATCTGGTCAGGCTACGAGCAGTACTTC. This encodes CATIWSGYEQYF.

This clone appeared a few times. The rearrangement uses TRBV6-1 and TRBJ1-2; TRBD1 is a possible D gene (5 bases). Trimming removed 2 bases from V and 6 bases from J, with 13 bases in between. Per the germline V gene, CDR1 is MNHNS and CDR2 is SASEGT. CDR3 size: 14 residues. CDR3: CASSETGMWDGYTF. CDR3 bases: TGTGCCAGCAGTGAAACAGGCATGTGGGATGGCTACACCTTC.

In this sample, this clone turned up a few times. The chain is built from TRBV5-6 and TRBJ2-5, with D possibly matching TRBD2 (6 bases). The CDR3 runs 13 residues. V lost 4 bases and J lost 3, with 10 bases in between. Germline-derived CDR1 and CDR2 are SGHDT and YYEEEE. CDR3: CASSPRLEETQYF. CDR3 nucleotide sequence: TGTGCCAGCAGCCCCCGACTAGAAGAGACCCAGTACTTC.

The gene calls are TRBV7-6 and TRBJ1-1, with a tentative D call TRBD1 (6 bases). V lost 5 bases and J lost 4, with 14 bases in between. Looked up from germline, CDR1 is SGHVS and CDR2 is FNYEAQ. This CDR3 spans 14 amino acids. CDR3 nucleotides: TGTGCCAGCAGCCCGGGGGCAGGGCTCACTGAAGCTTTCTTT. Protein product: CASSPGAGLTEAFF.

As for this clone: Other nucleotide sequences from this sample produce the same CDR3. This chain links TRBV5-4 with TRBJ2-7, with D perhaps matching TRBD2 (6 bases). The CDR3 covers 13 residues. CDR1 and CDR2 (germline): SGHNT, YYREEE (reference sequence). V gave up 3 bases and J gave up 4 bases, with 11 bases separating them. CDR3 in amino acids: CASSSGLPYEQYF. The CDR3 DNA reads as TGTGCCAGCAGCTCGGGACTGCCTTACGAGCAGTACTTC.

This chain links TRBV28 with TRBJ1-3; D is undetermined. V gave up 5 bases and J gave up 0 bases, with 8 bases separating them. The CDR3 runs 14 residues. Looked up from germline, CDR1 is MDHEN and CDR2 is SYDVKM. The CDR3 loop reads CASSVGFSGNTIYF. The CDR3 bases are TGTGCCAGCAGTGTAGGGTTCTCTGGAAACACCATATATTTT. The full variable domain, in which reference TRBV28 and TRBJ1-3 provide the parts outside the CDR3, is DVKVTQSSRYLVKRTGEKVFLECVQDMDHENMFWYRQDPGLGLRLIYFSYDVKMKEKGDIPEGYSVSREKKERFSLILESASTNQTSMYLCASSVGFSGNTIYFGEGSWLTVV.

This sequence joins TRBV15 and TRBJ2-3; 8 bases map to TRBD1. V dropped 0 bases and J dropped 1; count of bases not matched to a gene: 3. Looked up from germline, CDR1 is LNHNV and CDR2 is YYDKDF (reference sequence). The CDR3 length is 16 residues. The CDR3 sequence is CATSRDQGARTDTQYF. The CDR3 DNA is TGTGCCACCAGCAGAGATCAGGGGGCCCGCACAGATACGCAGTATTTT.

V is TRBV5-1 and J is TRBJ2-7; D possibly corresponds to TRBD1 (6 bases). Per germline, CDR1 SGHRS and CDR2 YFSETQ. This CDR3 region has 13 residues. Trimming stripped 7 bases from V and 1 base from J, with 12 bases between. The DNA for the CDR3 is TGCGCCAGCCTAGCCCAGGGGTCCTACGAGCAGTACTTC. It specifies CASLAQGSYEQYF. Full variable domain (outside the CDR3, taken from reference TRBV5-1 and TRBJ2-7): KAGVTQTPRYLIKTRGQQVTLSCSPISGHRSVSWYQQTPGQGLQFLFEYFSETQRNKGNFPGRFSGRQFSNSRSEMNVSTLELGDSALYLCASLAQGSYEQYFGPGTRLTVT.

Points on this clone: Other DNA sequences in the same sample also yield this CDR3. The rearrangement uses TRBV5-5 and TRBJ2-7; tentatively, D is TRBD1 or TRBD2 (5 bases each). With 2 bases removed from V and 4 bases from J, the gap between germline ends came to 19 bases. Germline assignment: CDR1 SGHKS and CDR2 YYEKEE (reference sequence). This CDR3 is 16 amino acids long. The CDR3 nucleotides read TGTGCCAGCAGCTTCGTGAGGGGTCCCCCACCTTACGAGCAGTACTTC. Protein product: CASSFVRGPPPYEQYF.

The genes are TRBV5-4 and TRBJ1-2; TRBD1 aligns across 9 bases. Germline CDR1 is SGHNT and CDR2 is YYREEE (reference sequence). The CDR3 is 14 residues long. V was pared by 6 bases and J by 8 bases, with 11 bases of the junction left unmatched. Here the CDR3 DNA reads TGTGCCAGCACCCCCTGGGACAGGGCTGGCGGCTACACCTTC. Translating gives CASTPWDRAGGYTF.

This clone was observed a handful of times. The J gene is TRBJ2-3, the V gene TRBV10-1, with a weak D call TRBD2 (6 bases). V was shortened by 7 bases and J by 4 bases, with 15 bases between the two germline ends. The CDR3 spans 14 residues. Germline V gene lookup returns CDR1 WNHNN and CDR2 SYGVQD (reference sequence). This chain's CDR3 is CASTPGETADTQYF. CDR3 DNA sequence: TGCGCCAGCACACCGGGGGAGACGGCAGATACGCAGTATTTT.